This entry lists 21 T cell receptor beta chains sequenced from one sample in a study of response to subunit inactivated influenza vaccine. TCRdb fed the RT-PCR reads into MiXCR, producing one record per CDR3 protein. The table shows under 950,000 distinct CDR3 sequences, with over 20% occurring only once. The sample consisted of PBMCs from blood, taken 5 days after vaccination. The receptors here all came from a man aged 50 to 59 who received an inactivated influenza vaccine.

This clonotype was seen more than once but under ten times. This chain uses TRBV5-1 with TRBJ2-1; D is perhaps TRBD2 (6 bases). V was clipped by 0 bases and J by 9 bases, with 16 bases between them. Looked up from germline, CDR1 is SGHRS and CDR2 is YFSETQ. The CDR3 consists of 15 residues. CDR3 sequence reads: CASSLERSGRGEQFF. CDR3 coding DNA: TGCGCCAGCAGCTTGGAGCGTAGCGGCCGGGGTGAGCAGTTCTTC.

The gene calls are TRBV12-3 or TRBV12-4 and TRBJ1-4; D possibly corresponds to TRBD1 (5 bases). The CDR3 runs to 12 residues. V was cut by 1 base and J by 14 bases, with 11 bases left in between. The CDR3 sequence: CASSLVGRVLFF. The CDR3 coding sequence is TGTGCCAGCAGTTTAGTAGGCAGGGTGCTGTTTTTT.

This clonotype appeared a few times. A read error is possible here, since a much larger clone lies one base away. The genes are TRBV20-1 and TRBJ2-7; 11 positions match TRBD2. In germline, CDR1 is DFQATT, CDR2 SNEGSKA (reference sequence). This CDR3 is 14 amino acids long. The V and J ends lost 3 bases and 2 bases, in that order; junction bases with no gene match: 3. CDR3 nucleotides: TGCAGTGCTAGGGGACTAGCGGAGACCTACGAGCAGTACTTC. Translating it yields CSARGLAETYEQYF.

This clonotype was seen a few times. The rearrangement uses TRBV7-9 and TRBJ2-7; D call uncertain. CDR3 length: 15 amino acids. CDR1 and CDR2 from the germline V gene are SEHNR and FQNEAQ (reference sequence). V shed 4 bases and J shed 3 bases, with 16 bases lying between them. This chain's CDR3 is CASSSPDIGSYEQYF. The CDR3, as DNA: TGTGCCAGCAGCTCGCCCGACATAGGAAGCTACGAGCAGTACTTC.

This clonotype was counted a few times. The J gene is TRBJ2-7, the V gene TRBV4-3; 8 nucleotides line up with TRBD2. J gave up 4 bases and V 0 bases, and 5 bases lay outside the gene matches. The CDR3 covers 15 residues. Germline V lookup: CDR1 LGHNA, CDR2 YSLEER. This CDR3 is CASSQDLAGIYEQYF. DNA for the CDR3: TGCGCCAGCAGCCAAGACCTAGCGGGTATTTACGAGCAGTACTTC.

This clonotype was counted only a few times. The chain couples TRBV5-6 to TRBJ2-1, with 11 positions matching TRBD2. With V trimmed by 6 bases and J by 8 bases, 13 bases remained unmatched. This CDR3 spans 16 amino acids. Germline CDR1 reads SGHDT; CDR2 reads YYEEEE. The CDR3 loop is CASIGMTGTSGDEQFF. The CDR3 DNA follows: TGTGCCAGCATCGGCATGACCGGGACTAGCGGCGATGAGCAGTTCTTC.

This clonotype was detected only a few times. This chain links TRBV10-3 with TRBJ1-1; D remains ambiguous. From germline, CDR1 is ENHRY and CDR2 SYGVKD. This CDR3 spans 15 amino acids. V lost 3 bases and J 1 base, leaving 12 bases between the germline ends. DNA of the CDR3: TGTGCCATCAGTGAACCCGGCGGCGCGAACACTGAAGCTTTCTTT. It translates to CAISEPGGANTEAFF.

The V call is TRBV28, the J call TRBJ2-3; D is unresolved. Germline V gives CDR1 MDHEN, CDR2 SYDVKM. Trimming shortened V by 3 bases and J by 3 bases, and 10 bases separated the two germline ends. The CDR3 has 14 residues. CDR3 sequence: CASSLEAFTDTQYF. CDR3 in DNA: TGTGCCAGCAGTTTGGAAGCGTTTACAGATACGCAGTATTTT. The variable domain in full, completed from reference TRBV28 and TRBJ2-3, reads DVKVTQSSRYLVKRTGEKVFLECVQDMDHENMFWYRQDPGLGLRLIYFSYDVKMKEKGDIPEGYSVSREKKERFSLILESASTNQTSMYLCASSLEAFTDTQYFGPGTRLTVL.

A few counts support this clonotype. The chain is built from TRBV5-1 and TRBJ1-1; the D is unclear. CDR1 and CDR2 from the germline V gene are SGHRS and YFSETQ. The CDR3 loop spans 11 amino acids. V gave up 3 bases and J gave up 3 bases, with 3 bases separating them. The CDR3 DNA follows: TGCGCCAGCAGCTCCCACACTGAAGCTTTCTTT. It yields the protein CASSSHTEAFF.

CDR3 sequence reads: CASIQAGGDSSSPLHF. The DNA for the CDR3 is TGTGCCAGCATCCAAGCCGGAGGGGACAGTTCTTCACCCCTCCACTTT. The rearrangement links TRBV12-3 or TRBV12-4 to TRBJ1-6, with 7 bases lining up with TRBD1. This CDR3 region has 16 residues. V was pared by 7 bases and J by 9 bases, with 15 bases of the junction left unmatched.

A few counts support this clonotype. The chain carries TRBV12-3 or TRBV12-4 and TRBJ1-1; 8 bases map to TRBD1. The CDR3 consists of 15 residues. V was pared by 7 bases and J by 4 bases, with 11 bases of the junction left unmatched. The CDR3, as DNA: TGTGCCAGCAACCCTAGGGGCAGGGGGCTCACTGAAGCTTTCTTT. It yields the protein CASNPRGRGLTEAFF.

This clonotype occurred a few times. CDR3 in amino acids: CASSPRPSGSYNEQFF. DNA of the CDR3: TGTGCCAGCAGCCCCCGACCTAGCGGATCCTACAATGAGCAGTTCTTC. The chain has TRBV9 and TRBJ2-1; the match to TRBD2 covers 7 bases. This CDR3 spans 16 amino acids. Germline CDR1 reads SGDLS; CDR2 reads YYNGEE. Unmatched junction bases numbered 8, after V lost 4 bases and J lost 1 base.

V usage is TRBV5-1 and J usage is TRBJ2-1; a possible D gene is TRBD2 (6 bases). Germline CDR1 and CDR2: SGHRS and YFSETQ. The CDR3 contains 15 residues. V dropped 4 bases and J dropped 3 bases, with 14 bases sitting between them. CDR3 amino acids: CASSPGVGDYNEQFF. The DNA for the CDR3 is TGCGCCAGCAGCCCGGGGGTGGGGGACTACAATGAGCAGTTCTTC.

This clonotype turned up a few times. The CDR3 here is CSAIGLARNEQFF. The DNA of the CDR3 is TGCAGTGCTATCGGACTAGCGCGGAATGAGCAGTTCTTC. This sequence joins TRBV20-1 and TRBJ2-1, with TRBD2 matching 9 bases. Looked up from germline, CDR1 is DFQATT and CDR2 is SNEGSKA (reference sequence). The CDR3 spans 13 residues. The V and J ends lost 4 bases and 7 bases, in that order; junction bases with no gene match: 5.

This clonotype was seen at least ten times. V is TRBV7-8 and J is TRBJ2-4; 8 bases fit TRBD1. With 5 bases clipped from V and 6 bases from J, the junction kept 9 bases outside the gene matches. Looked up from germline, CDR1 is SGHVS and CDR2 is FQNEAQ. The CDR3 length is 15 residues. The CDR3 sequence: CASSGRGLDGNIQYF. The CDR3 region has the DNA TGTGCCAGCAGCGGCAGGGGGCTGGATGGAAACATTCAGTACTTC.

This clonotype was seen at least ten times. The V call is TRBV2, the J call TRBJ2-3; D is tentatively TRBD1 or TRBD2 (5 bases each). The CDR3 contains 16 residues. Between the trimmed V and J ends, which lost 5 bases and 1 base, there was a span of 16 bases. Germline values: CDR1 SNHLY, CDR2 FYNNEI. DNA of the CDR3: TGTGCCAGCAGTCCACCCACCGGGACGCGCACAGATACGCAGTATTTT. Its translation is CASSPPTGTRTDTQYF.

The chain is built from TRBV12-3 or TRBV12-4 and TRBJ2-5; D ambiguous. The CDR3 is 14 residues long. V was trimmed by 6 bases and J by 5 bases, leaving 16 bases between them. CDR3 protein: CASSQIVGIETQYF. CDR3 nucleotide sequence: TGTGCCAGCAGCCAAATCGTGGGAATCGAGACCCAGTACTTC.

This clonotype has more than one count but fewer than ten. CDR3 in amino acids: CASSVRDSGYEQYF. In nucleotides, the CDR3 is TGTGCCAGCAGCGTCCGGGACAGTGGCTACGAGCAGTACTTC. V and J are TRBV7-2 and TRBJ2-7; 7 nucleotides align to TRBD1. The CDR3 contains 14 residues. Losses at the gene ends were 5 bases for V and 3 bases for J; bases not matched to a gene: 7. Germline V gene data show CDR1 as SGHTA and CDR2 as FQGNSA.

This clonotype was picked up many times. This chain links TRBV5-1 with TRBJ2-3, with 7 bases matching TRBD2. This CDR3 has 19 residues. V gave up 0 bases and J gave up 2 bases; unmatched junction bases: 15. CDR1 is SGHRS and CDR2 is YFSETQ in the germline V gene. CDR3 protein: CASSLDITWASGNTDTQYF. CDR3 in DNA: TGCGCCAGCAGCTTGGACATTACCTGGGCTAGCGGAAACACAGATACGCAGTATTTT. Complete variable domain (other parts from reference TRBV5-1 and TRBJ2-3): KAGVTQTPRYLIKTRGQQVTLSCSPISGHRSVSWYQQTPGQGLQFLFEYFSETQRNKGNFPGRFSGRQFSNSRSEMNVSTLELGDSALYLCASSLDITWASGNTDTQYFGPGTRLTVL.

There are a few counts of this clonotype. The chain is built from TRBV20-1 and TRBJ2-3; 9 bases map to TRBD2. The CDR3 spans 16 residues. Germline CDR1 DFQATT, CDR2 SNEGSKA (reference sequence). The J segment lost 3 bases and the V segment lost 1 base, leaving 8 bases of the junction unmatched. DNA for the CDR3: TGCAGTGCTAGAGGGGGCGGGGGGGCCGTAACAGATACGCAGTATTTT. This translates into CSARGGGGAVTDTQYF.

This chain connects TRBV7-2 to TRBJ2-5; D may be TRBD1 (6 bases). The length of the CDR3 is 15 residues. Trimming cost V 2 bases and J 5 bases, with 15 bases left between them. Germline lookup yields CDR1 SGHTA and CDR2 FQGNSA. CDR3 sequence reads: CASSLMGAGRETQYF. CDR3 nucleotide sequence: TGTGCCAGCAGCTTAATGGGGGCTGGACGGGAGACCCAGTACTTC.